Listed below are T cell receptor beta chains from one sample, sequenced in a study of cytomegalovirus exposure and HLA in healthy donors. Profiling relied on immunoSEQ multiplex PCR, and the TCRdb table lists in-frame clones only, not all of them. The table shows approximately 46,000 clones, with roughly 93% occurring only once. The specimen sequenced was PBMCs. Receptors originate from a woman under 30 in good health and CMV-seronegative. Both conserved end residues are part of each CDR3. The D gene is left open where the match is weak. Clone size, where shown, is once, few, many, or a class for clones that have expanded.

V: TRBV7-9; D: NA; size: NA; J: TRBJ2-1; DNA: TGTGCCAGCAGCCCCACCCCTGGAGATGAGCAGTTCTTC; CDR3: CASSPTPGDEQFF
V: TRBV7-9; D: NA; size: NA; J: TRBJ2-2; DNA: TGTGCCAGCAGCTTAGAACCGCGCGCCCGTAACACCGGGGAGCTGTTTTTT; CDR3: CASSLEPRARNTGELFF
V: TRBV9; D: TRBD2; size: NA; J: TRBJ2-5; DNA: TGTGCCAGCAGCGGACTAGCGGGGCAAGAGACCCAGTACTTC; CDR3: CASSGLAGQETQYF
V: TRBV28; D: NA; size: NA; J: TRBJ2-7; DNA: TGTGCCAGCAGTTTATTGGCAGGGCTTTCCTACGAGCAGTACTTC; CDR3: CASSLLAGLSYEQYF
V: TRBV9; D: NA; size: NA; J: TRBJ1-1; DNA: TGTGCCAGCAGCGTAGCCAGGGCGAGCACTGAAGCTTTCTTT; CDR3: CASSVARASTEAFF
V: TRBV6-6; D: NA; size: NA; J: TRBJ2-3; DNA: TGTGCCAGCAGTTGGAGGGCCAGCACAGATACGCAGTATTTT; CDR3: CASSWRASTDTQYF
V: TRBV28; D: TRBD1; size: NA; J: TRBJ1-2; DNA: TGTGCCAGCAGCCCGGGACAGCTCTACACCTTC; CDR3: CASSPGQLYTF
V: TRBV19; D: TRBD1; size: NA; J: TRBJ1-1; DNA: TGTGCCAGTAGTAGGGACAGGGATTCGGGAAACACTGAAGCTTTCTTT; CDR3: CASSRDRDSGNTEAFF
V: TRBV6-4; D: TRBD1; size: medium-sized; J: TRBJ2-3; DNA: TGTGCCAGCAGTGCCGGGACAGGGTCAGATACGCAGTATTTT; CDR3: CASSAGTGSDTQYF
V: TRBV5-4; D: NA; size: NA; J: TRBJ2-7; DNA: TGTGCCAGCAGCTTGGATGGCAGGACCTACGAGCAGTACTTC; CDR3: CASSLDGRTYEQYF
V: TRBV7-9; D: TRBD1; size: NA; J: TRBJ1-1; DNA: TGTGCCAGCAGCTTAGGACCCGGGACAGGGGGCACTGAAGCTTTCTTT; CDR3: CASSLGPGTGGTEAFF
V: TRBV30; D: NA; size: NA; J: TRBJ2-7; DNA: TGTGCCTGGAGCGTGAGGAGCTATTACGAGCAGTACTTC; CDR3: CAWSVRSYYEQYF
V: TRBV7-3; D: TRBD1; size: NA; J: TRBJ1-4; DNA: TGTGCCAGCAGCCCAATGATAGACAGGGGGCGGGGTGAAAAACTGTTTTTT; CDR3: CASSPMIDRGRGEKLFF
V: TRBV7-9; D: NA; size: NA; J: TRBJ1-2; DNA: TGTGCCAGCAGCTTAGCGGGAGGGGTCGGCGGCTACACCTTC; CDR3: CASSLAGGVGGYTF
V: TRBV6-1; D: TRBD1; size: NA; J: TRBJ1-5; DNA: TGTGCCAGCAGCGGGACAGGGAATCAGCCCCAGCATTTT; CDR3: CASSGTGNQPQHF
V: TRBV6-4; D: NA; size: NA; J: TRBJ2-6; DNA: TGTGCCAGCAGTCCCAGGGACTCTGGGGCCAACGTCCTGACTTTC; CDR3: CASSPRDSGANVLTF
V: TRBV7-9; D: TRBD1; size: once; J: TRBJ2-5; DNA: TGTGCCGTCAGACCGGGACAGGGGACGGGTGAGACCCAGTACTTC; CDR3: CAVRPGQGTGETQYF
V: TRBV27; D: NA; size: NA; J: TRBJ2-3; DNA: TGTGCCAGCAGTTTATTTCAGCGGGTGGATGGCACAGATACGCAGTATTTT; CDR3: CASSLFQRVDGTDTQYF
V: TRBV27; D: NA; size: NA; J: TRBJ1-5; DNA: TGTGCCAGCAGTTTATCGTGGGGGGTGGGCAATCAGCCCCAGCATTTT; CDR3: CASSLSWGVGNQPQHF
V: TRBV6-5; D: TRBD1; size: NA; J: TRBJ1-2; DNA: TGTGCCAGCAGTTACGGGACGGGACAGAGGAATGGCTACACCTTC; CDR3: CASSYGTGQRNGYTF
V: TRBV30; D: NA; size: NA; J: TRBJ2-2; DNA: TGTGCCTGGGGCCGGGGAGCGGGCACCGGGGAGCTGTTTTTT; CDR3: CAWGRGAGTGELFF
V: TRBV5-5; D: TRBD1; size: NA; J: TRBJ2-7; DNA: TGTGCCAGCAGCTTGGTTCAAGGGGACAGCTATTCCTACGAGCAGTACTTC; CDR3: CASSLVQGDSYSYEQYF
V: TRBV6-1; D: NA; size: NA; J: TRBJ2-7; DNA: TGTGCCAGCAGAACCGGGAGCGCCTACGAGCAGTACTTC; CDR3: CASRTGSAYEQYF
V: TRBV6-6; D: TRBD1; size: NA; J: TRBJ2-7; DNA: TGTGCCAGCAGACCGATTCCAGGGGGCTCCTACGAGCAGTACTTC; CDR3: CASRPIPGGSYEQYF
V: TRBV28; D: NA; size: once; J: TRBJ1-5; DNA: TGTGCCAGCACTCAGTTAGGAGGGGCCGACCAGCCCCAGCATTTT; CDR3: CASTQLGGADQPQHF
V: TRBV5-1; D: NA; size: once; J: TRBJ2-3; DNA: TGCGCCAGCAGCTGGAACCCCATGGACTCAGATACGCAGTATTTT; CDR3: CASSWNPMDSDTQYF
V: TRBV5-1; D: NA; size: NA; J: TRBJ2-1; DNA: TGCGCCAGCAGCTTGGCGAGCTCCTACAATGAGCAGTTCTTC; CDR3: CASSLASSYNEQFF
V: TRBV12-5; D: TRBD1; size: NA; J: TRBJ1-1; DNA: TGTGCTAGTGGTGCCCCGGGACAGGGAGCCCATGAAGCTTTCTTT; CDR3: CASGAPGQGAHEAFF
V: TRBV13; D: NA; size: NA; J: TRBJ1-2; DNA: TGTGCCAGCAGCTTGAGCAACAGGGCGCCATCCTATGGCTACACCTTC; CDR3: CASSLSNRAPSYGYTF
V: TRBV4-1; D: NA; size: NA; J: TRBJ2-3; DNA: TGCGCCAGCAGCCTACCAGGGAAACGGACAGATACGCAGTATTTT; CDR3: CASSLPGKRTDTQYF
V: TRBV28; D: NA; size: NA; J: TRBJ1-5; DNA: TGTGCCAGCAGTTTGTCAGCGCTATATCAGCCCCAGCATTTT; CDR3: CASSLSALYQPQHF
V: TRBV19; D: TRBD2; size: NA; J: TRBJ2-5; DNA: TGTGCCAGTAGTCCCAGCGGGGGGGCCGGGGAGACCCAGTACTTC; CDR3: CASSPSGGAGETQYF
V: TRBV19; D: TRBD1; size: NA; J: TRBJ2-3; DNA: TGTGCCAGTAGCTCTGACAGGGGGCCGACAGATACGCAGTATTTT; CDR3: CASSSDRGPTDTQYF
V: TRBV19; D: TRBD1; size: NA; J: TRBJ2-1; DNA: TGTGCCAGTAGAACAGGGGCACACAATGAGCAGTTCTTC; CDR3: CASRTGAHNEQFF
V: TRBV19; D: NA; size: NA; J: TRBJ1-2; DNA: TGTGCCCCAGGGGCCGACAGGAATGATAACTATGGCTACACCTTC; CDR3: CAPGADRNDNYGYTF
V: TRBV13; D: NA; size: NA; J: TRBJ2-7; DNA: TGTGCCAGCAGACGGGCGGGACTCGGGTACGAGCAGTACTTC; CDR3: CASRRAGLGYEQYF
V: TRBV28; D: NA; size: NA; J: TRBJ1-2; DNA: TGTGCCAGCAGTTTAACAACCGCCTATGGCTACACCTTC; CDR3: CASSLTTAYGYTF
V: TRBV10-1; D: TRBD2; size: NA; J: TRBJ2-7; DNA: TGCGCCAGCAGTGACAGCGGGAGTGACGACGAGCAGTACTTC; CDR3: CASSDSGSDDEQYF
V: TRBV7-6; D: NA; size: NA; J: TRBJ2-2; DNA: TGTGCCAGCAGCCTTAGGTTAGCGCCGAACACCGGGGAGCTGTTTTTT; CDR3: CASSLRLAPNTGELFF
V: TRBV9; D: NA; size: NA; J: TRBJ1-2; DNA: TGTGCCAGCAGCGTCGGTGTGGGCTACACCTTC; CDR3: CASSVGVGYTF
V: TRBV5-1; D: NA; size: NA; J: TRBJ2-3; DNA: TGCGCCAGCAGCTTGGAATCTCCAGATACGCAGTATTTT; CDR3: CASSLESPDTQYF
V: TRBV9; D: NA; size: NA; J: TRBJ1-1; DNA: TGTGCCAGCGAGGGAGCTTTCGGGGCTTTCTTT; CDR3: CASEGAFGAFF
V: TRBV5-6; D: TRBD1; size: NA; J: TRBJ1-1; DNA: TGTGCCAGCAGCTTGGTGACAGGGGGGTACACTGAAGCTTTCTTT; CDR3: CASSLVTGGYTEAFF
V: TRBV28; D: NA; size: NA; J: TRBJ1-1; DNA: TGTGCCAGCAGTTTAGCACGCAGGACTGAAGCTTTCTTT; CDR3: CASSLARRTEAFF
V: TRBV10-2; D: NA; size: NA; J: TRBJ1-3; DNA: TGCGCCAGCAGTGAGTCTGGCGGTGGAAACACCATATATTTT; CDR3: CASSESGGGNTIYF
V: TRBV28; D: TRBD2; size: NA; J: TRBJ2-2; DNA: TGTGCCAGCAGTCAACCAGGAGCGGGGGGACACACCGGGGAGCTGTTTTTT; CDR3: CASSQPGAGGHTGELFF
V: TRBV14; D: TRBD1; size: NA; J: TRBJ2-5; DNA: TGTGCCAGCAGCCGGGACAGGGGGCAAGAGACCCAGTACTTC; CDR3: CASSRDRGQETQYF
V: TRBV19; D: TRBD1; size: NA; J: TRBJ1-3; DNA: TGTGCCAGTAAAACAGGGGCCGGAAACACCATATATTTT; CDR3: CASKTGAGNTIYF
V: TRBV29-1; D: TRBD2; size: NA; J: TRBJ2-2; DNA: TGCAGCGTTGAATATGGACTAGCGGGAGGTCCGAACACCGGGGAGCTGTTTTTT; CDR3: CSVEYGLAGGPNTGELFF
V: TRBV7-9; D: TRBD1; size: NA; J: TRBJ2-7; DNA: TGTGCCAGCAGCTTATGGGACAGGGGGCAGGGCGAGCAGTACTTC; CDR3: CASSLWDRGQGEQYF
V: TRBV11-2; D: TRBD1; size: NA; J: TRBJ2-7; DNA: TGTGCCAGCAGCTTAGGGACAGGGGCCGAGCAGTACTTC; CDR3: CASSLGTGAEQYF
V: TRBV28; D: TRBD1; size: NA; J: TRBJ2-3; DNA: TGTGCCAGCAGCTCGACAGGGCGCACAGATACGCAGTATTTT; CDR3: CASSSTGRTDTQYF
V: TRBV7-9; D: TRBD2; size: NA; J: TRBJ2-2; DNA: TGTGCCAGCAGCCCGGGGGGGACCGGGGAGCTGTTTTTT; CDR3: CASSPGGTGELFF
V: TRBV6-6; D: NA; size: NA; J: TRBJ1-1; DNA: TGTGCGACCCTTGAGGCGCCGAACACTGAAGCTTTCTTT; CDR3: CATLEAPNTEAFF
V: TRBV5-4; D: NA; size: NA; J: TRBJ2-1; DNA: TGTGCCAGCAGCCCGAGCCTCTACAATGAGCAGTTCTTC; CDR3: CASSPSLYNEQFF
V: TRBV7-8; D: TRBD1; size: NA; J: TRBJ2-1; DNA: TGTGCCAGCAGTCCCCCCGGGACAGTATACAATGAGCAGTTCTTC; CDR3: CASSPPGTVYNEQFF
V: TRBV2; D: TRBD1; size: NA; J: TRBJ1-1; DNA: TGTGCCAGCGCCGCAGGGGGCGCCTTGAACACTGAAGCTTTCTTT; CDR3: CASAAGGALNTEAFF